This TCR beta chain appears in the sequencing data of a study of control samples from healthy donors and cancer patients. Germline CDR1 and CDR2: SGHDT and YYEEEE. Between the trimmed V and J ends, which lost 1 base and 4 bases, there was a span of 11 bases. The CDR3 runs to 14 residues. The repertoire was sequenced with immunoSEQ multiplex PCR; TCRdb's copy has only in-frame clones and lacks some. The sample lists 140,000 to 150,000 clones; approximately 92% were seen once. Material for sequencing was blood. The gene calls are TRBV5-6 and TRBJ1-2, with no clear D. The origin of this receptor is a man aged 25 to 40 in good health. The CDR3 bases are TGTGCCAGCAGCTTGCTAGTTTGGGGCTATGGCTACACCTTC. This sequence encodes CASSLLVWGYGYTF.